A selection of T cell receptor beta chains follows, all from one sample in a study of OX40 agonist ivuxolimab in advanced cancers. The data were produced by immunoSEQ multiplex PCR, yet TCRdb's version contains in-frame clones alone and is incomplete. The repertoire consists of tens of thousands of clones, with 70% to 90% occurring once and the leading ten covering around 6.4%. Source: CD4+ or CD8+ T cells sorted from blood, taken in a trial of the OX40 agonist ivuxolimab. The origin of the receptors is an adult with an advanced solid tumor such as melanoma, head and neck, liver or kidney cancer. CDR3s include the opening cysteine and the closing phenylalanine or tryptophan. Fields, in order: J gene, D gene, V gene, clone size, CDR3 DNA, CDR3 protein. D genes are given only for firm matches. For some rows the clone size is stated as once, few or many, or as a class when expanded; others skip it.

j_call: TRBJ2-7
d_call: TRBD1
v_call: TRBV7-9
clone_size: .
cdr3_nt: TGTGCCAGCAGCTTGAACAGGGGGGACTACGAGCAGTACTTC
cdr3_aa: CASSLNRGDYEQYF

j_call: TRBJ1-5
d_call: .
v_call: TRBV27
clone_size: .
cdr3_nt: TGTGCCAGCCGACCCGGGGGTCCAAATCAGCCCCAGCATTTT
cdr3_aa: CASRPGGPNQPQHF

j_call: TRBJ1-3
d_call: .
v_call: TRBV7-2
clone_size: .
cdr3_nt: TGTGCCAGCAGCTTAGTTTTTGGTGGCGGAAACACCATATATTTT
cdr3_aa: CASSLVFGGGNTIYF

j_call: TRBJ1-4
d_call: .
v_call: TRBV5-1
clone_size: .
cdr3_nt: TGCGCCAGCAGCTACGGGACTAGGGGCTATGAAAAACTGTTTTTT
cdr3_aa: CASSYGTRGYEKLFF

j_call: TRBJ2-1
d_call: TRBD1
v_call: TRBV5-5
clone_size: .
cdr3_nt: TGTGCCAGCAGGTGGGGAATCCGGGACAGGGAGTTCTTC
cdr3_aa: CASRWGIRDREFF

j_call: TRBJ1-4
d_call: .
v_call: TRBV18
clone_size: .
cdr3_nt: TGTGCCAGCTCCCCCGTGGGGGTGGTAAATGAAAAACTGTTTTTT
cdr3_aa: CASSPVGVVNEKLFF

j_call: TRBJ1-1
d_call: .
v_call: TRBV19
clone_size: .
cdr3_nt: TGTGCCAGTAGTCAGGGACTGAACACTGAAGCTTTCTTT
cdr3_aa: CASSQGLNTEAFF

j_call: TRBJ2-1
d_call: .
v_call: TRBV6-1
clone_size: .
cdr3_nt: TGTGCCAGCAGTGTGCGGGGGACAAGCTCCTACAATGAGCAGTTCTTC
cdr3_aa: CASSVRGTSSYNEQFF

j_call: TRBJ2-7
d_call: TRBD1
v_call: TRBV6-5
clone_size: .
cdr3_nt: TGTGCCAGCAGTTACTCGGGACAGGCGAACGAGCAGTACTTC
cdr3_aa: CASSYSGQANEQYF

j_call: TRBJ2-2
d_call: .
v_call: TRBV2
clone_size: .
cdr3_nt: TGTGCCAGCAGTGTTTACGGAGTGGCCGGGGAGCTGTTTTTT
cdr3_aa: CASSVYGVAGELFF

j_call: TRBJ2-3
d_call: .
v_call: TRBV10-1
clone_size: few
cdr3_nt: TGCGCCAGCAGCGTAAAGGGGACTGGCACAGATACGCAGTATTTT
cdr3_aa: CASSVKGTGTDTQYF

j_call: TRBJ1-2
d_call: .
v_call: TRBV2
clone_size: few
cdr3_nt: TGTGCCAGCAGTGCGGAGGGAGGGGGCTACACCTTC
cdr3_aa: CASSAEGGGYTF